This T cell receptor beta chain was profiled in a study of shared clonotypes between healthy human individuals. Cells designated naive CD8 were CD45RO-negative and were positively selected for CCR7, with terminally differentiated effector memory CD45RA+ cells excluded. Whole-study results and caveats: The sampled material consisted only of blood, and tissue repertoires are likely to differ.

The V gene's germline CDR1 is MGHRA and CDR2 YSYEKL. The CDR3 has 18 amino acids. Germline trimming cut 2 bases from V and 3 bases from J; bases unmatched to any gene: 14. The method was immunoSEQ multiplex PCR; TCRdb's version includes in-frame clones alone and lacks a portion of them. The sample has millions of clones; about 95% are singletons. Note on this clone: The antigen is undetermined.

This sequence originates from a man aged 18-30 years in good health. The chain employs TRBV4-1 and TRBJ2-3, with TRBD1 matching 7 bases. Material for sequencing was naive CD8+ T cells sorted from blood. The CDR3 bases are TGCGCCAGCAGCCAAACCTCATCCGGGACAGCCTATACAGATACGCAGTATTTT. Encoded protein: CASSQTSSGTAYTDTQYF.